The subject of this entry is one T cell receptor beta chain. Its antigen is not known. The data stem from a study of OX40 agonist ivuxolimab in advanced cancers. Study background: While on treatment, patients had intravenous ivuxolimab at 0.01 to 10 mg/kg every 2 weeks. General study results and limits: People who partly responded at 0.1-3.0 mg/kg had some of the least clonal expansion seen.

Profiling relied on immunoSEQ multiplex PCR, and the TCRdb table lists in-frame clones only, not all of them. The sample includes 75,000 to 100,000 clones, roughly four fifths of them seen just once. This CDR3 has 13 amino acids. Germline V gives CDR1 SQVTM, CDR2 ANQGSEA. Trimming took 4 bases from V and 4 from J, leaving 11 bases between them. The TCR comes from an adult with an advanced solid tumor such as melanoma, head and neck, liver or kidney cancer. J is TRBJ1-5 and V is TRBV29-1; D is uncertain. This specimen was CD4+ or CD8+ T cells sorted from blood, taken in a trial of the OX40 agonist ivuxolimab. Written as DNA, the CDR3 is TGCAGCGTTGTGGTTCAGGCAAATCAGCCCCAGCATTTT. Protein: CSVVVQANQPQHF.